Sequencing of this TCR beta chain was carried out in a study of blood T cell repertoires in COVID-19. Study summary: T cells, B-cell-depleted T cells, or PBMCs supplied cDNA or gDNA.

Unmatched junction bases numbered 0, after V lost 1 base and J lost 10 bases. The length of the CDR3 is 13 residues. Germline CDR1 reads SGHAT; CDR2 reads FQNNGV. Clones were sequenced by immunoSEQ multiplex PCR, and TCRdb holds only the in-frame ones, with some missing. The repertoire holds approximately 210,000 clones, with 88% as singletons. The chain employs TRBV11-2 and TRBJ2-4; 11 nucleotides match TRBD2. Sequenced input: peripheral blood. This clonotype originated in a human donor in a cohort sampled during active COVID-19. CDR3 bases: TGTGCCAGCAGCTTAGCTAGCGGGGGGATTCAGTACTTC. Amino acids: CASSLASGGIQYF.